This TCR beta chain was profiled in a study of T cell changes during pregnancy in multiple sclerosis. The CDR3 covers 15 residues. With V trimmed by 6 bases and J by 3 bases, 8 bases remained unmatched. CDR1 LNHDA and CDR2 SQIVND come from the germline V gene (reference sequence). Here immunoSEQ multiplex PCR was the method, and the copy in TCRdb shows in-frame clones only, minus some. The profile shows fewer than 85,000 clones, 93% of them singletons. The rearrangement links TRBV19 to TRBJ2-7, with 10 nucleotides matching TRBD1. This receptor was obtained from a female donor with multiple sclerosis, enrolled in a pregnancy study. The material sequenced was peripheral blood, taken in the second trimester of pregnancy. CDR3 nucleotide sequence: TGTGCCAGTAGACAGCGGACAGGGGGACTCTACGAGCAGTACTTC. Translation gives CASRQRTGGLYEQYF.